The 29 T cell receptor beta chains given below trace back to one sample, sequenced in a study of blood T cell repertoires in COVID-19. Profiling relied on immunoSEQ multiplex PCR, and the TCRdb table lists in-frame clones only, not all of them. The table has some 310,000 clones, about nine tenths seen once. Sequencing was carried out using peripheral blood. These receptors originate from a man in his fifties with active or convalescent COVID-19.

The gene calls are TRBV5-4 and TRBJ2-5; possibly TRBD1 for D (5 bases). The V end was cut by 4 bases, the J end by 7 bases, with 17 bases between. Germline assignment: CDR1 SGHNT and CDR2 YYREEE (reference sequence). The CDR3 totals 14 residues. The CDR3 loop reads CASSHWQGVSTQYF. In nucleotides, the CDR3 is TGTGCCAGCAGCCACTGGCAGGGTGTATCGACCCAGTACTTC.

The chain uses TRBV7-9 and TRBJ2-3, with D hard to call. In germline, CDR1 is SEHNR, CDR2 FQNEAQ (reference sequence). This CDR3 has 17 residues. Trimming left V 2 bases short and J 1 base short, with 16 bases between. The CDR3 nucleotides read TGTGCCAGCAGCTTAAGTACTACATATTATCGCACAGATACGCAGTATTTT. Amino acids: CASSLSTTYYRTDTQYF.

The genes are TRBV4-2 and TRBJ1-5; D uncertain. Germline V gives CDR1 LGHNA, CDR2 YNFKEQ. This CDR3 is 16 amino acids long. V was trimmed by 4 bases and J by 4 bases, leaving 17 bases between them. The chain's CDR3 is CASSPLAETPNQPQHF. DNA of the CDR3: TGTGCCAGCAGCCCCCTGGCGGAAACGCCGAATCAGCCCCAGCATTTT.

This clone was observed once. The chain links TRBV6-5 to TRBJ1-5, with D maybe TRBD1 (6 bases). The germline gives CDR1 MNHEY, CDR2 SVGAGI. The CDR3 sequence is 13 residues long. The ends were cut back, 9 bases at V and 3 bases at J, with 12 bases in the middle. The DNA for the CDR3 is TGTGCCAGTCGTCAGGGGAACAATCAGCCCCAGCATTTT. Residues: CASRQGNNQPQHF.

The rearrangement joins TRBV28 to TRBJ2-6, with D possibly TRBD1 on 6 matching bases. Germline lookup yields CDR1 MDHEN and CDR2 SYDVKM. This CDR3 has 16 residues. Trimming pared 4 bases from V and 4 bases from J, leaving 14 bases between. The CDR3 reads CASSSLGAQGANVLTF. The CDR3, as DNA: TGTGCCAGCAGTTCCTTGGGGGCGCAAGGGGCCAACGTCCTGACTTTC.

This clone was seen only a few times. Within the sample, other DNA sequences also encode this same CDR3. The chain recombines TRBV7-2 with TRBJ1-1, with unresolved D. The CDR3 extends over 14 amino acids. CDR1 and CDR2 from the germline V gene are SGHTA and FQGNSA. V dropped 1 base and J dropped 2 bases, with 8 bases sitting between them. CDR3 DNA sequence: TGTGCCAGCAGCTTAGGGGCGGGAAACACTGAAGCTTTCTTT. Its protein is CASSLGAGNTEAFF.

The genes are TRBV28 and TRBJ2-7, with 12 bases aligning to TRBD1. Per the germline V gene, CDR1 is MDHEN and CDR2 is SYDVKM. The ends lost 6 bases at V and 6 bases at J; junction bases unmatched: 12. The CDR3 has 16 amino acids. DNA for the CDR3: TGTGCCAGCAGCCTTACGGGACAGGGGGCCGGTGGCGAGCAGTACTTC. It yields the protein CASSLTGQGAGGEQYF.

A single count supports this clone. The rearrangement joins TRBV6-5 to TRBJ1-4; 9 bases line up with TRBD1. Trimming took 6 bases from V and 5 from J; bases not matched to a gene: 4. The germline gives CDR1 MNHEY, CDR2 SVGAGI. This CDR3 spans 14 amino acids. DNA of the CDR3: TGTGCCAGCAGAACAGGGGGCTTGAATGAAAAACTGTTTTTT. Its translation is CASRTGGLNEKLFF.

This chain links TRBV28 with TRBJ2-1, with unresolved D. Trimming removed 3 bases from V and 8 bases from J, with 8 bases in between. The CDR3 is 12 amino acids. Looked up from germline, CDR1 is MDHEN and CDR2 is SYDVKM. The CDR3 here is CASSFPPHEQFF. The CDR3 DNA sequence: TGTGCCAGCAGTTTCCCCCCTCATGAGCAGTTCTTC.

The rearrangement uses TRBV2 and TRBJ2-7, with 8 bases aligning to TRBD1. Germline assignment: CDR1 SNHLY and CDR2 FYNNEI. V was pared by 8 bases and J by 3 bases, with 9 bases of the junction left unmatched. This CDR3 comprises 14 residues. CDR3 nucleotide sequence: TGTGCCAGCGAATTACAGGGACAGGACTACGAGCAGTACTTC. The encoded protein is CASELQGQDYEQYF.

The rearrangement links TRBV6-6 to TRBJ2-5, with TRBD2 matching 9 bases. Looked up from germline, CDR1 is MNHNY and CDR2 is SVGAGI (reference sequence). This CDR3 is 15 amino acids long. V dropped 8 bases and J dropped 5; count of bases not matched to a gene: 12. DNA for the CDR3: TGTGCCAGCCGGGGGGCCGCGGGAGGGGGGGAGACCCAGTACTTC. Translated, it gives CASRGAAGGGETQYF.

The rearrangement uses TRBV7-9 and TRBJ2-2, with TRBD2 as a possible D gene (6 bases). The germline gives CDR1 SEHNR, CDR2 FQNEAQ (reference sequence). CDR3 length equals 13 residues. The V gene lost 5 bases and the J gene lost 6 bases, with 10 bases spanning the gap. The CDR3 nucleotides read TGTGCCAGCAGCCTTCCGGGGGCCGGGGAGCTGTTTTTT. Translated, it gives CASSLPGAGELFF.

The chain couples TRBV27 to TRBJ2-1, with 8 bases fitting TRBD1. This CDR3 has 13 amino acids. V was clipped by 7 bases and J by 9 bases; unmatched bases: 8. The germline gives CDR1 MNHEY, CDR2 SMNVEV (reference sequence). The chain's CDR3 is CASTEDRAGEQFF. Here the CDR3 DNA reads TGTGCCAGCACTGAGGACAGGGCGGGTGAGCAGTTCTTC.

This clone showed up just once. The rearrangement uses TRBV29-1 and TRBJ1-2; a possible D gene is TRBD1 (5 bases). This CDR3 is built from 12 residues. The germline CDR1 and CDR2 sequences are SQVTM and ANQGSEA. The V gene lost 6 bases and the J gene lost 3 bases, with 11 bases spanning the gap. The CDR3 loop reads CSVTQTDYGYTF. In DNA form, the CDR3 reads TGCAGCGTGACCCAGACAGACTATGGCTACACCTTC.

The chain joins TRBV5-1 to TRBJ2-1; no firm D call. The germline V gene has CDR1 SGHRS and CDR2 YFSETQ. CDR3 size: 13 residues. Trimming pared 4 bases from V and 4 bases from J, leaving 9 bases between. CDR3 region: CASSPSQYNEQFF. CDR3 sequence (DNA): TGCGCCAGCAGCCCGTCCCAGTACAATGAGCAGTTCTTC.

The genes are TRBV3-1 (or the pseudogene TRBV3-2) and TRBJ2-7; 9 positions agree with TRBD1. The CDR3 has 13 residues. V dropped 8 bases and J dropped 5; count of bases not matched to a gene: 7. Per the germline V gene, CDR1 is LGHDT and CDR2 is YNNKEL (reference sequence). CDR3 DNA: TGTGCCAGCGGGGGGGACAGGGTCCACGAGCAGTACTTC. This translates into CASGGDRVHEQYF.

CDR3 nucleotide sequence: TGTGCCAGCACCTTACTAGCGGGGGGACCCACAGATACGCAGTATTTT. Translating it yields CASTLLAGGPTDTQYF. J is TRBJ2-3 and V is TRBV2, with TRBD2 matching 12 bases. Trimming removed 7 bases from V and 2 bases from J; junction bases left unmatched: 7. The length of the CDR3 is 16 residues. CDR1 and CDR2 (germline): SNHLY, FYNNEI.

This clone was seen just once. The gene calls are TRBV2 and TRBJ1-1; no clear D. The CDR3 extends over 13 amino acids. Trimming removed 1 base from V and 7 bases from J, with 10 bases in between. Germline loops: CDR1 SNHLY, CDR2 FYNNEI. CDR3 coding DNA: TGTGCCAGCAGTGAAGTGCCCGGCGGTGAAGCTTTCTTT. This gives the protein CASSEVPGGEAFF.

The DNA for the CDR3 is TGTGCCAGCACCCCGGGGTCGGGCTATGGCTACACCTTC. It yields the protein CASTPGSGYGYTF. The genes are TRBV6-5 and TRBJ1-2; unclear D gene. Per the germline V gene, CDR1 is MNHEY and CDR2 is SVGAGI. V was pared by 7 bases and J by 4 bases, with 13 bases between. The CDR3 contains 13 residues.

This sequence joins TRBV28 and TRBJ1-5; TRBD1 matches 7 bases. V dropped 2 bases and J dropped 0; count of bases not matched to a gene: 13. The CDR3 extends over 19 amino acids. Germline-derived CDR1 and CDR2 are MDHEN and SYDVKM. The CDR3 DNA reads as TGTGCCAGCAGTTTAAGTTCTTGGACAGGACGATATAGCAATCAGCCCCAGCATTTT. Its protein is CASSLSSWTGRYSNQPQHF.

The chain uses TRBV2 and TRBJ1-1; 9 nucleotides align to TRBD1. This CDR3 is 14 amino acids long. Germline V gene sequence: CDR1 SNHLY, CDR2 FYNNEI. The ends lost 5 bases at V and 10 bases at J; junction bases unmatched: 11. CDR3 in amino acids: CASSNPGQGVRAFF. For the CDR3, the DNA is TGTGCCAGCAGTAACCCGGGACAGGGTGTCAGAGCTTTCTTT.

The chain couples TRBV14 to TRBJ1-2; the D is unclear. Trimming removed 1 base from V and 4 bases from J, with 7 bases in between. This CDR3 has 13 amino acids. Germline CDR1 SGHDN, CDR2 FVKESK. This chain's CDR3 is CASSQVKSYGYTF. The DNA of the CDR3 is TGTGCCAGCAGCCAAGTGAAGAGCTATGGCTACACCTTC.

Turning to this clone: Other DNA sequences in this sample translate to the same CDR3. J is TRBJ2-7 and V is TRBV7-2; 7 bases fit TRBD1. CDR1 SGHTA and CDR2 FQGNSA come from the germline V gene. V gave up 1 base and J gave up 7 bases; unmatched junction bases: 16. This CDR3 has 17 residues. CDR3 region: CASSLGGAGGALGEQYF. CDR3 nucleotide sequence: TGTGCCAGCAGCTTAGGGGGTGCAGGGGGAGCTCTTGGGGAGCAGTACTTC.

J is TRBJ1-3 and V is TRBV21-1. TRBV21-1 is shown as a pseudogene. The CDR3 is 17 amino acids. DNA of the CDR3: TGTGCCAGCAGCTCCCCCGGCGGAGGTTTCTCTGGAAACACCATATATTTT. Protein: CASSSPGGGFSGNTIYF.

The rearrangement links TRBV14 to TRBJ2-5; 9 positions match TRBD2. With 4 bases clipped from V and 2 bases from J, the junction kept 8 bases outside the gene matches. The germline CDR1 and CDR2 sequences are SGHDN and FVKESK. The CDR3 is 16 amino acids. CDR3 in amino acids: CASSRTSGRRQETQYF. In DNA form, the CDR3 reads TGTGCCAGCAGCCGTACTAGCGGGCGACGACAAGAGACCCAGTACTTC.

This clone was counted between two and nine times. The chain carries TRBV7-2 and TRBJ1-1; D remains ambiguous. Germline loops: CDR1 SGHTA, CDR2 FQGNSA. The V end was cut by 2 bases, the J end by 7 bases, with 11 bases between. This CDR3 is 13 amino acids long. CDR3 nucleotides: TGTGCCAGCAGCTTACCGGTGGTCGGTGAAGCTTTCTTT. This gives the protein CASSLPVVGEAFF.

The CDR3 spells CASSTGTLGSYEQYF. In nucleotides, the CDR3 is TGTGCCAGCAGTACCGGGACACTGGGCTCCTACGAGCAGTACTTC. The V and J genes are TRBV28 and TRBJ2-7; possible D gene TRBD1, 6 bases. CDR3 length: 15 residues. Germline CDR1 and CDR2: MDHEN and SYDVKM. V dropped 5 bases and J dropped 0 bases, with 14 bases sitting between them. The complete variable domain, with remaining parts taken from reference TRBV28 and TRBJ2-7, reads DVKVTQSSRYLVKRTGEKVFLECVQDMDHENMFWYRQDPGLGLRLIYFSYDVKMKEKGDIPEGYSVSREKKERFSLILESASTNQTSMYLCASSTGTLGSYEQYFGPGTRLTVT.

This clone was observed a single time. The chain joins TRBV7-9 to TRBJ1-6; 9 positions match TRBD1. Germline assignment: CDR1 SEHNR and CDR2 FQNEAQ (reference sequence). There are 16 residues in the CDR3. With 0 bases clipped from V and 9 bases from J, the junction kept 6 bases outside the gene matches. The CDR3 nucleotides are TGTGCCAGCAGCTTAGCCCCAGGACAGGGGATTTCACCCCTCCACTTT. It encodes CASSLAPGQGISPLHF.

This chain connects TRBV7-3 to TRBJ2-2; 12 nucleotides line up with TRBD2. J was trimmed by 9 bases and V by 8 bases; bases with no gene match: 7. The CDR3 has 14 amino acids. Germline-derived CDR1 and CDR2 are SGHTA and FQGTGA. CDR3 sequence: CASGLTSGSRELFF. CDR3 nucleotide sequence: TGTGCCAGCGGTCTGACTAGCGGGAGCAGGGAGCTGTTTTTT.